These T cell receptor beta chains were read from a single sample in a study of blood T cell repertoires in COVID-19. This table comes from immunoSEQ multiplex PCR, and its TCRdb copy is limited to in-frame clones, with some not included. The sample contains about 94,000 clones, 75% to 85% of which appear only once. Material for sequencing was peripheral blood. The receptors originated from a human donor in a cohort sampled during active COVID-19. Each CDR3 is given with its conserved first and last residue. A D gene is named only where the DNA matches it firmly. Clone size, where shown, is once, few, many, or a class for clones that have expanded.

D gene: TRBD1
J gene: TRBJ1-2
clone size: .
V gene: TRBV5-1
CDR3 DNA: TGCGCCAGCAGCCCCCGGGGCAGGGGGGACTATGGCTACACCTTC
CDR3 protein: CASSPRGRGDYGYTF

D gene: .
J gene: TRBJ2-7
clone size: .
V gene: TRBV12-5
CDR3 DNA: TGTGCTAGTGCCCCCGGAGGGAGCTCCTACGAGCAGTACTTC
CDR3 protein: CASAPGGSSYEQYF

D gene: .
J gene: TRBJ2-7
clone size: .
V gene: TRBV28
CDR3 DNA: TGTGCCAGCAGGTTGACAGTCTCCTACGAGCAGTACTTC
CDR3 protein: CASRLTVSYEQYF

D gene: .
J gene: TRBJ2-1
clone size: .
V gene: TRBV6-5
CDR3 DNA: TGTGCCAGCAGACGTCACAGGGGACTGCAGTTCTTC
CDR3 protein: CASRRHRGLQFF

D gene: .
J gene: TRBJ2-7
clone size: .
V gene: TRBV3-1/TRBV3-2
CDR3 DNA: TGTGCCAGCAGCCGAGGGACACTTCGCTACGAGCAGTACTTC
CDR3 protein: CASSRGTLRYEQYF

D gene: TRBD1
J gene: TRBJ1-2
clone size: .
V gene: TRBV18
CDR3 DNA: TGTGCCAGCTCACCACAGGACAGGGGAGGCTATGGCTACACCTTC
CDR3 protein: CASSPQDRGGYGYTF

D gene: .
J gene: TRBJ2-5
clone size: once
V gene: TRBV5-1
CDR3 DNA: TGCGCCAGCAGCTCGGCTAGACACCAAGAGACCCAGTACTTC
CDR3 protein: CASSSARHQETQYF

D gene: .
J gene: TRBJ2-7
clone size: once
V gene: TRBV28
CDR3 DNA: TGTGCCAGCAGTTTATACGACTGGCAAGCTAGCTCCTACGAGCAGTACTTC
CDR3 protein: CASSLYDWQASSYEQYF

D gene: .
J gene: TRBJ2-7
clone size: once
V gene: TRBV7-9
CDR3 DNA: TGTGCCAGCAGCGCAAGCCCCGGCGGGCAGTACTTC
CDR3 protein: CASSASPGGQYF

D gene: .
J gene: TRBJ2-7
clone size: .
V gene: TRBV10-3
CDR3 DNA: TGTGCCACCGAGCCGGTCGAGCGGAGCTCCTACGAGCAGTACTTC
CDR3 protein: CATEPVERSSYEQYF

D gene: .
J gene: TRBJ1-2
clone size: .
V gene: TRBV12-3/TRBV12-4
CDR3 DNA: TGTGCCAGCAGTTTGGCTTACTATGGCTACACCTTC
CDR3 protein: CASSLAYYGYTF

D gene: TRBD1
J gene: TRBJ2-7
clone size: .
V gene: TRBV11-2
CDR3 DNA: TGTGCCAGCAGCTTAGCAGGACAGGGGTGGTACGAGCAGTACTTC
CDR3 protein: CASSLAGQGWYEQYF

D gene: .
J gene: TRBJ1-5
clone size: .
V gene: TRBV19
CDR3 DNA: TGTGCCAGTAGTCGGGGTTTCAATCAGCCCCAGCATTTT
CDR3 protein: CASSRGFNQPQHF

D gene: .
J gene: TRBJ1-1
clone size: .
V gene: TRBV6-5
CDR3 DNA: TGTGCCAGCAACCGGGGCACTGAAGCTTTCTTT
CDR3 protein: CASNRGTEAFF

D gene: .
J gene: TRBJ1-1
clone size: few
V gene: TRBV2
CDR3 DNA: TGTGCCAGCAGCCTACAGGCGGACACTGAAGCTTTCTTT
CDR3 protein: CASSLQADTEAFF

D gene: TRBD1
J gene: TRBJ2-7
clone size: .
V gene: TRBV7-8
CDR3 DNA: TGTGCCAGCAGCCAGAGGACAGGCTCCTACGAGCAGTACTTC
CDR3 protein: CASSQRTGSYEQYF

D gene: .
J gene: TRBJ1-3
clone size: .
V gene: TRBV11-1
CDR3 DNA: TGTGCCAGCAGCGTCTTGAGCTCTGGAAACACCATATATTTT
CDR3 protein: CASSVLSSGNTIYF

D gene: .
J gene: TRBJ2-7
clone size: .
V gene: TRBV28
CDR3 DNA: TGTGCCAGCAGTTCGACCGGACGGGAGACCTACGAGCAGTACTTC
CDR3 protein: CASSSTGRETYEQYF

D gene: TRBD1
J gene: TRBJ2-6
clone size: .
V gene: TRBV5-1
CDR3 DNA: TGCGCCAGCAGGGGGGACAGGGCCACCCCTCTCTGGGCCAACGTCCTGACTTTC
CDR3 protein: CASRGDRATPLWANVLTF

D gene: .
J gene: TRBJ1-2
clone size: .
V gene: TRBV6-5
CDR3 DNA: TGTGCCAGCAGTTACTCGACGGCGGGGAGGAGTGGCTACACCTTC
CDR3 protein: CASSYSTAGRSGYTF

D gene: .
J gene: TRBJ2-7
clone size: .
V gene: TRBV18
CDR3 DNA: TGTGCCAGCTCACCGGTCGAGTCCTACGAGCAGTACTTC
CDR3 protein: CASSPVESYEQYF

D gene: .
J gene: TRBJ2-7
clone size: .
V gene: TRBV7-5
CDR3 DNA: TGTGTCAGAAGCTTCTCCGTTTGGCGGGGTCTCTACGAGCAGTACTTC
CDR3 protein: CVRSFSVWRGLYEQYF

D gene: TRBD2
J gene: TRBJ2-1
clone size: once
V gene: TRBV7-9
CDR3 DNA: TGTGCCAGCAGCTTCATCCTACTAGCGGGAGGAGGGGAGGAGCAGTTCTTC
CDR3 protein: CASSFILLAGGGEEQFF

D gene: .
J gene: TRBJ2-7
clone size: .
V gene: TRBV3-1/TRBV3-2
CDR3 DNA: TGTGCCAGCAGCCAAGTTAGATACGAGCAGTACTTC
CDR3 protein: CASSQVRYEQYF

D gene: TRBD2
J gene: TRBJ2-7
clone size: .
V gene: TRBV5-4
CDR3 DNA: TGTGCCAGCAGACCTGATCTAGCGGATACTCGGGAGCAGTACTTC
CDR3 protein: CASRPDLADTREQYF

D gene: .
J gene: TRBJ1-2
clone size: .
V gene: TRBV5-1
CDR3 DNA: TGCGCCAGCAGCTTGGCCAGGTTGACAGAGAACTATGGCTACACCTTC
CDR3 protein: CASSLARLTENYGYTF

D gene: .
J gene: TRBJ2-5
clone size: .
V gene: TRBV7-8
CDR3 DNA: TGTGCCAGCAGCTCACCAAATTTAGGGAGGACCGGTCACAGAACCCAGTACTTC
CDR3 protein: CASSSPNLGRTGHRTQYF

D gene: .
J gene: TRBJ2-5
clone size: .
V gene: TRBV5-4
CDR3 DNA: TGTGCCAGCAGCTTGCGAGACTATCAAGAGACCCAGTACTTC
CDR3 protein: CASSLRDYQETQYF

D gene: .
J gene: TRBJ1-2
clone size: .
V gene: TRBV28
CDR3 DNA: TGTGCCAGCAGCCTTTTGGTTATCACAGCTAACTATGGCTACACCTTC
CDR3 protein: CASSLLVITANYGYTF

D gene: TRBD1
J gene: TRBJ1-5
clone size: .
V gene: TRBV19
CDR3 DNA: TGTGCCAGTAGTTCTGGACAGGGGCCCCAGCCCCAGCATTTT
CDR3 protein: CASSSGQGPQPQHF

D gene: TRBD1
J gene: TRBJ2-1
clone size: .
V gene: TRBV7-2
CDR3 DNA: TGTGCCAGCGGTTCCGGGACAGGGCAGGCGAGGAGGTACAATGAGCAGTTCTTC
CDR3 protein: CASGSGTGQARRYNEQFF

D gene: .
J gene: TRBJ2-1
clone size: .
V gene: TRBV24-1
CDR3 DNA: TGTGCCACCAGTGAAGGCGGTATGGGTCGGCCGCCTCGGTTGGGTGAGCAGTTCTTC
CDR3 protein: CATSEGGMGRPPRLGEQFF

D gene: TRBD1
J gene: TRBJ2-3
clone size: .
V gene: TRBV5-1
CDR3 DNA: TGCGCCAGCAGCGTGGGGACAGGGGACACAGATACGCAGTATTTT
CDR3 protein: CASSVGTGDTDTQYF

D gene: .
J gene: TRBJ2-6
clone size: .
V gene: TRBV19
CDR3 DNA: TGTGCCTCAGCCAGGGCTGGGGCCAACGTCCTGACTTTC
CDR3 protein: CASARAGANVLTF

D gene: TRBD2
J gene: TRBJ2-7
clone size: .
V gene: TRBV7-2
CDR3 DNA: TGTGCCAGCAGCCTCAGGACTAGCGGGAGTCAGCCTAGGGAGCAGTACTTC
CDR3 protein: CASSLRTSGSQPREQYF

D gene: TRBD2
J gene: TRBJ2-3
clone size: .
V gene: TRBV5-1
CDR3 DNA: TGCGCCAGCAGCTTGGCTATAGCGGGAGGAGTCACAGATACGCAGTATTTT
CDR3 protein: CASSLAIAGGVTDTQYF

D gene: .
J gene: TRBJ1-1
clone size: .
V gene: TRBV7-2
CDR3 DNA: TGTGCCAGCAGCTTAGGACTCTCCTCTGAAGCTTTCTTT
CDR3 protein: CASSLGLSSEAFF

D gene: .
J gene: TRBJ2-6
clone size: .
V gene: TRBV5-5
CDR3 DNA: TGTGCCAGCAGCTTCTCAACGGGCTCTGGGGCCAACGTCCTGACTTTC
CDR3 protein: CASSFSTGSGANVLTF

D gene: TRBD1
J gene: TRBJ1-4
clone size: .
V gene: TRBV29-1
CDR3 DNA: TGCAGCGTCCATACGACAGGGGTGGGGGAAAAACTGTTTTTT
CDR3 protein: CSVHTTGVGEKLFF

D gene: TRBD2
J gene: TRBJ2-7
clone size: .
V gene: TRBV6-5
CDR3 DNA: TGTGCCAGCAGGGTAGCGGGAGCCTTCTCCTACGAGCAGTACTTC
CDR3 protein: CASRVAGAFSYEQYF

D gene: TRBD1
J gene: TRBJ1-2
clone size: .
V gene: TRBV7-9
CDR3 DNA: TGTGCCAGCAGCTTAGGGGACAGCTACTATGGCTACACCTTC
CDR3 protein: CASSLGDSYYGYTF

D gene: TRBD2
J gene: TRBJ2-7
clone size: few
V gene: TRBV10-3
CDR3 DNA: TGTGCCATGAAGAGCGGGAACGAGCAGTACTTC
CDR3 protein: CAMKSGNEQYF

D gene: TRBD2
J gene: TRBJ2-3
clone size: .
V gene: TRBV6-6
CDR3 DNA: TGTGCCAGCAGTCCGCTAGCGGGCACAGATACGCAGTATTTT
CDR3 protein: CASSPLAGTDTQYF

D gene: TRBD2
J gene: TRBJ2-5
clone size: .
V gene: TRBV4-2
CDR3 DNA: TGTGCCAGCAGCCAAGATAGCGGGAGAAAGACCCAGTACTTC
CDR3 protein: CASSQDSGRKTQYF

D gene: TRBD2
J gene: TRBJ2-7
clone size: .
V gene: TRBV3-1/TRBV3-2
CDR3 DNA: TGTGCCAGCAGCCAAGGTGGACTAGCGCCGTACGAGCAGTACTTC
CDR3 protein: CASSQGGLAPYEQYF

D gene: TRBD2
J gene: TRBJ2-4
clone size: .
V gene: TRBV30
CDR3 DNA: TGTGCCTGGAGTGTAAGTCGAGGCACCTGGCGGGAGGCCTTAGCCAAAAACATTCAGTACTTC
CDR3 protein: CAWSVSRGTWREALAKNIQYF

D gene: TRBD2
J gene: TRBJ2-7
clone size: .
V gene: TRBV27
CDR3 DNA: TGTGCCAGCAGTTTCCGGGGAGGGAACGAGCAGTACTTC
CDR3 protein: CASSFRGGNEQYF

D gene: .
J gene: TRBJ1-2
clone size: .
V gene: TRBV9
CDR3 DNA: TGTGCCAGCAGCGTAGGAGGTCGGAACTCTGGCTACACCTTC
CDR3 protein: CASSVGGRNSGYTF

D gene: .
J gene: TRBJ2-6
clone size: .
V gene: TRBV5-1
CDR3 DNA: TGCGCCAGCAGCTTGGCCTTATCTGGGGCCAACGTCCTGACTTTC
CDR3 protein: CASSLALSGANVLTF

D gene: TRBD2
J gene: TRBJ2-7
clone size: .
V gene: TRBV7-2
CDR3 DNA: TGTGCCAGCAGCCTCGCCCGGCGCGGGAGGGACGAGCAGTACTTC
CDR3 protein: CASSLARRGRDEQYF

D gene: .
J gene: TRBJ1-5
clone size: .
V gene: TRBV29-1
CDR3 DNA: TGCAGCGTTGGGGCCCAGGCTAATCAGCCCCAGCATTTT
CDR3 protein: CSVGAQANQPQHF

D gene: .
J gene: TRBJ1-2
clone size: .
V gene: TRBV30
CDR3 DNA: TGTGCCTGGAGTGTACGGCCAGGGGTCGCTTCTCATGGCTACACCTTC
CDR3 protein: CAWSVRPGVASHGYTF

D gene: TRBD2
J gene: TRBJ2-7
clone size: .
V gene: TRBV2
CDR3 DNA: TGTGCCAGCAGGATAGCGGGTCCTGAGCAGTACTTC
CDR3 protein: CASRIAGPEQYF